Below, one T cell receptor beta chain is given with its context. Antigen unknown. Repertoires were generated with immunoSEQ multiplex PCR, while TCRdb's copy carries only in-frame clones and drops some. Altogether approximately 70,000 clones are present, around 67% being singletons, with the ten largest covering 2% to 3%. Trimming took off 3 bases at V and 8 bases at J, with 16 bases between the two ends. The CDR3 has 14 residues. Germline V lookup: CDR1 SEHNR, CDR2 FQNEAQ (reference sequence). Investigators separated out CD4+ T cells once around 11 days of culture had passed. Everyone in the study got two shots of either the BNT162b2 or mRNA-1273 vaccine. This entry belongs to a study of vaccination effects on CD4 cells after COVID-19. Study findings and constraints: Only 1 of 255 vaccine-induced clones from healthy vaccinees cross-reacted with common cold coronaviruses.

The clonotype comes from a human donor who received a COVID-19 vaccine. The specimen was CD4+ T cells from PBMCs cultured without peptide, collected after COVID-19 vaccination. The chain links TRBV7-9 to TRBJ1-2; no reliable D call. The CDR3 DNA follows: TGTGCCAGCAGCTTGGTCAGGCCCGCTTGGGGCTACACCTTC. This gives the protein CASSLVRPAWGYTF.